The present TCR beta chain was sequenced within a study of blood T cells in healthy people across ages. Study as a whole: T cells yielded about one barcoded beta molecule per two cells through template switching.

Researchers collected about 9.7 milliliters of peripheral blood from every single donor. Notes on this clonotype: What it recognizes is unknown. A junction end diverges from the germline sequence, so it may reflect a read error.

The CDR3 has 15 residues. CDR1 and CDR2 (germline): ENHRY, SYGVKD. Whole-study findings and limits: Both higher diversity and more naive CD4+ cells marked long-lived donors when set against aged donors.

A second about 7 to 11 cycle PCR used barcoded and J-beta primers. TCRdb re-analysed the 5' RACE reads in MiXCR, keeping a single row per CDR3 protein. The table has roughly 1.9 million distinct CDR3 sequences, approximately 40% seen once. The chain joins TRBV10-3 to TRBJ2-1; D is tentatively TRBD1 or TRBD2 (7 bases each). The sequence was obtained from a human donor in good health. Sequenced: blood. CDR3 in DNA: TGTGCCACCAGTGAGTCCTTAGGGAGGGGGCATGAGCAGTTCTTC. Amino acid sequence: CATSESLGRGHEQFF.